A single sample gave rise to the 17 T cell receptor beta chains below, sequenced in a study of blood T cell repertoires in COVID-19. Clones were sequenced by immunoSEQ multiplex PCR, and TCRdb holds only the in-frame ones, with some missing. The data contain about 310,000 clones, around 90% of them singletons. Sequencing was carried out using PBMCs or T cells enriched from blood (not recorded which). These receptors originate from a young woman who had recovered from COVID-19.

The chain is built from TRBV10-3 and TRBJ2-1; D remains unclear. Looked up from germline, CDR1 is ENHRY and CDR2 is SYGVKD. The CDR3 covers 14 residues. CDR3 in amino acids: CALGPSSSYNEQFF. The CDR3 bases are TGTGCGCTCGGTCCTTCTAGCTCCTACAATGAGCAGTTCTTC.

V and J are TRBV7-9 and TRBJ1-5; D is uncertain. V was shortened by 2 bases and J by 4 bases, with 18 bases between the two germline ends. Germline values: CDR1 SEHNR, CDR2 FQNEAQ (reference sequence). This CDR3 has 17 residues. CDR3 DNA: TGTGCCAGCAGCTTACCGCCGAGCCCGAGGGAAAATCAGCCCCAGCATTTT. Translating gives CASSLPPSPRENQPQHF. Complete variable domain (other parts from reference TRBV7-9 and TRBJ1-5): DTGVSQNPRHKITKRGQNVTFRCDPISEHNRLYWYRQTLGQGPEFLTYFQNEAQLEKSRLLSDRFSAERPKGSFSTLEIQRTEQGDSAMYLCASSLPPSPRENQPQHFGDGTRLSIL.

V and J are TRBV29-1 and TRBJ2-3, with D hard to call. Germline CDR1 reads SQVTM; CDR2 reads ANQGSEA. The CDR3 runs to 10 residues. V lost 6 bases and J lost 1, with 2 bases in between. As DNA, the CDR3 is TGCAGCGTCGGCACAGATACGCAGTATTTT. It translates to CSVGTDTQYF.

The J gene is TRBJ1-5, the V gene TRBV2, with D possibly being TRBD1 (6 bases). Trimming shortened V by 6 bases and J by 0 bases, and 9 bases separated the two germline ends. Germline values: CDR1 SNHLY, CDR2 FYNNEI. This CDR3 has 14 residues. CDR3 protein: CASRRTVSNQPQHF. The CDR3 DNA reads as TGTGCCAGCAGAAGGACAGTTAGCAATCAGCCCCAGCATTTT.

About this clone itself: This is likely an artifact of a read error, given a far larger clone one base away. The chain combines TRBV5-6 with TRBJ1-1; D is unresolved. CDR3 length: 13 amino acids. The germline V gene has CDR1 SGHDT and CDR2 YYEEEE. V was clipped by 0 bases and J by 1 base, with 4 bases between them. CDR3 nucleotide sequence: TGTGCCAGCAGCTTGGGGCCGAACACTGAAGCTTTCTTT. It is translated as CASSLGPNTEAFF. Full variable domain (remainder filled in from reference TRBV5-6 and TRBJ1-1): DAGVTQSPTHLIKTRGQQVTLRCSPKSGHDTVSWYQQALGQGPQFIFQYYEEEERQRGNFPDRFSGHQFPNYSSELNVNALLLGDSALYLCASSLGPNTEAFFGQGTRLTVV.

The rearrangement joins TRBV4-2 to TRBJ1-6, with D possibly being TRBD1 (6 bases). V was shortened by 1 base and J by 1 base, with 8 bases between the two germline ends. This CDR3 is 16 amino acids long. Germline V gene lookup returns CDR1 LGHNA and CDR2 YNFKEQ. As DNA, the CDR3 is TGTGCCAGCAGCCAAGCAGGGGTTTCCTATAATTCACCCCTCCACTTT. Protein sequence: CASSQAGVSYNSPLHF.

The chain is built from TRBV28 and TRBJ2-7, with D perhaps matching TRBD1 (6 bases). This CDR3 contains 16 residues. Trimming left V 1 base short and J 0 bases short, with 13 bases between. Germline-derived CDR1 and CDR2 are MDHEN and SYDVKM. The CDR3 bases are TGTGCCAGCAGTTTATCCCTCGACAGGCTCTCCTACGAGCAGTACTTC. Translated: CASSLSLDRLSYEQYF.

CDR3 coding DNA: TGTGCCAGTAGTATAGATCTATCGGGACATACCTATGGCTACACCTTC. This codes for CASSIDLSGHTYGYTF. J is TRBJ1-2 and V is TRBV19; D perhaps matches TRBD1 (6 bases). Deletions cut 0 bases from V and 4 bases from J, with 15 bases between. CDR1 and CDR2 from the germline V gene are LNHDA and SQIVND (reference sequence). The CDR3 is 16 residues long.

The V call is TRBV4-1, the J call TRBJ1-1; 9 bases line up with TRBD1. J lost 4 bases, V lost 4 bases, and 1 base had no gene match. This CDR3 spans 13 amino acids. Germline CDR1 and CDR2: MGHRA and YSYEKL. The chain's CDR3 is CASSLDRGTEAFF. The CDR3 region has the DNA TGCGCCAGCAGCCTGGACAGGGGCACTGAAGCTTTCTTT.

The chain carries TRBV19 and TRBJ2-3, with 8 positions matching TRBD2. V trimming: 5 bases; J trimming: 0 bases; junction bases outside the gene matches: 4. The germline gives CDR1 LNHDA, CDR2 SQIVND (reference sequence). CDR3 length: 15 amino acids. The CDR3 DNA sequence: TGTGCCAGTAGTTCAGTAGCGGGAAGCACAGATACGCAGTATTTT. Amino acids: CASSSVAGSTDTQYF.

This chain uses TRBV6-5 with TRBJ1-1, with D tentatively TRBD1 (6 bases). This CDR3 is 14 amino acids long. Germline V gene lookup returns CDR1 MNHEY and CDR2 SVGAGI. Between the trimmed V and J ends, which lost 6 bases and 2 bases, there was a span of 13 bases. The CDR3: CASRQGQPNTEAFF. For the CDR3, the DNA is TGTGCCAGCAGACAAGGACAGCCCAACACTGAAGCTTTCTTT.

CDR3 DNA: TGTGCCTGGAGTCTTGAGGCCGGGGGGACCTTTGGCTACACCTTC. It translates to CAWSLEAGGTFGYTF. This chain connects TRBV30 to TRBJ1-2, with D possibly TRBD1 on 5 matching bases. Per the germline V gene, CDR1 is GTSNPN and CDR2 is SVGIG (reference sequence). The germline V and J ends were trimmed by 2 bases and 7 bases, with 20 bases remaining between them. This CDR3 has 15 residues.

The rearrangement uses TRBV7-2 and TRBJ2-7; D not certain. The germline V gene encodes CDR1 SGHTA and CDR2 FQGNSA. The CDR3 has 14 amino acids. Trimming removed 1 base at V and 6 bases at J, with 13 bases between. The CDR3 DNA reads TGTGCCAGCAGCTTAGAGATTAGCAGAAGCGAGCAGTACTTC. Its translation: CASSLEISRSEQYF.

The chain employs TRBV28 and TRBJ2-1, with unresolved D. V lost 4 bases, J lost 10 bases, and 11 bases lay in between. CDR1 is MDHEN and CDR2 is SYDVKM in the germline V gene. This CDR3 is 12 amino acids long. The CDR3 nucleotides read TGTGCCAGCAGTTCCCCACAGAGCGAGCAGTTCTTC. This encodes CASSSPQSEQFF.

The chain joins TRBV2 to TRBJ2-2; weak D call: TRBD2 (6 bases). The CDR3 extends over 15 amino acids. V lost 4 bases, J lost 5 bases, and 14 bases lay in between. CDR1 SNHLY and CDR2 FYNNEI come from the germline V gene. This CDR3 is CASSASPSVTGELFF. For the CDR3, the DNA is TGTGCCAGCAGTGCGTCTCCTAGCGTAACCGGGGAGCTGTTTTTT.

The gene calls are TRBV15 and TRBJ2-3; 7 bases are shared with TRBD2. This CDR3 comprises 15 residues. J gave up 2 bases and V 8 bases, and 10 bases lay outside the gene matches. The V gene's germline CDR1 is LNHNV and CDR2 YYDKDF (reference sequence). CDR3 loop: CATGRSGPSTDTQYF. DNA for the CDR3: TGTGCCACCGGACGTAGCGGGCCCTCCACAGATACGCAGTATTTT.

The CDR3 DNA is TGCGCCAGCAGCCATGTCCCGGGGGGCGGGATGATAGATACGCAGTATTTT. As protein: CASSHVPGGGMIDTQYF. The chain is built from TRBV4-3 and TRBJ2-3; D is possibly TRBD2 (7 bases). V lost 3 bases and J lost 5, with 21 bases in between. CDR3 size: 17 residues. The germline V gene encodes CDR1 LGHNA and CDR2 YSLEER.